A selection of T cell receptor beta chains follows, all from one sample in a study of T cells in Graves' hyperthyroidism and ophthalmopathy. A single record per CDR3 protein comes from TCRdb applying MiXCR to the multiplex PCR reads. In the table there are 550,000 to 600,000 distinct CDR3 sequences, just over 45% of which are singletons. The specimen was peripheral blood or thyroid tissue (not recorded which). The source is an adult woman with Graves' disease, either hyperthyroidism or ophthalmopathy (not recorded which). CDR3s include the opening cysteine and the closing phenylalanine or tryptophan. Each record gives: J gene, CDR3 length, clone size, D gene, V gene, CDR3 DNA, CDR3 protein. The D gene is left open where the match is weak. Size tells how often a clone was seen (once, few, many) or the class of an expanded clone, and some rows leave it out.

j_call: TRBJ2-7; cdr3_length: 15; clone_size: NA; d_call: NA; v_call: TRBV2; cdr3_nt: TGTGCCAGCAGTGAAACTCGGGAGAGCTCCTACGAGCAGTACTTC; cdr3_aa: CASSETRESSYEQYF
j_call: TRBJ1-1; cdr3_length: 16; clone_size: once; d_call: NA; v_call: TRBV7-2; cdr3_nt: TGTGCCAGCAGCCGGACACCAGGGCTCGGAAACACTGAAGCTTTCTTT; cdr3_aa: CASSRTPGLGNTEAFF
j_call: TRBJ1-5; cdr3_length: 15; clone_size: many; d_call: NA; v_call: TRBV19; cdr3_nt: TGTGCCAGTAGTGCCGGGTTTGCGGGCAATCAGCCCCAGCATTTT; cdr3_aa: CASSAGFAGNQPQHF
j_call: TRBJ1-2; cdr3_length: 14; clone_size: NA; d_call: NA; v_call: TRBV9; cdr3_nt: TGTGCCAGCAGCGTAGTCAGGAAAGTTTTTGGCTACACCTTC; cdr3_aa: CASSVVRKVFGYTF
j_call: TRBJ1-2; cdr3_length: 14; clone_size: NA; d_call: NA; v_call: TRBV15; cdr3_nt: TGTGCCAGCAGTTTCGCGGGGTCCCCGTATGCCTACACCTTC; cdr3_aa: CASSFAGSPYAYTF
j_call: TRBJ2-7; cdr3_length: 15; clone_size: NA; d_call: NA; v_call: TRBV9; cdr3_nt: TGTGCCAGCAGCGGATCCCGGGACGGTATCTACGAGCAGTACTTC; cdr3_aa: CASSGSRDGIYEQYF
j_call: TRBJ2-7; cdr3_length: 13; clone_size: many; d_call: NA; v_call: TRBV28; cdr3_nt: TGTGCCAGCAGTTCCCCGGATTCCTACGAGCAGTACTTC; cdr3_aa: CASSSPDSYEQYF
j_call: TRBJ1-5; cdr3_length: 15; clone_size: many; d_call: TRBD1; v_call: TRBV12-3/TRBV12-4; cdr3_nt: TGTGCCAGCAGTTGGAGCTACAGGGGTGGGCAGCCCCAGCATTTT; cdr3_aa: CASSWSYRGGQPQHF
j_call: TRBJ1-1; cdr3_length: 16; clone_size: NA; d_call: TRBD1; v_call: TRBV7-6; cdr3_nt: TGTGCCAGCAGCCCGGGACAGGGGTCGGCGAACACTGAAGCTTTCTTT; cdr3_aa: CASSPGQGSANTEAFF
j_call: TRBJ2-5; cdr3_length: 14; clone_size: NA; d_call: TRBD2; v_call: TRBV29-1; cdr3_nt: TGCAGCGTTGGGGGGACTAGCCTACAAGAGACCCAGTACTTC; cdr3_aa: CSVGGTSLQETQYF
j_call: TRBJ1-5; cdr3_length: 14; clone_size: NA; d_call: NA; v_call: TRBV15; cdr3_nt: TGTGCCAGCAGTGAACTTGGGGCCAATCAGCCCCAGCATTTT; cdr3_aa: CASSELGANQPQHF
j_call: TRBJ1-3; cdr3_length: 16; clone_size: many; d_call: NA; v_call: TRBV7-2; cdr3_nt: TGTGCCAGCAGCAAAAACCCTGGGACTTCCGGAAACACCATATATTTT; cdr3_aa: CASSKNPGTSGNTIYF
j_call: TRBJ2-2; cdr3_length: 16; clone_size: NA; d_call: NA; v_call: TRBV12-3/TRBV12-4; cdr3_nt: TGTGCCAGCAGTCTCCCCGGACAGCCGAACACCGGGGAGCTGTTTTTT; cdr3_aa: CASSLPGQPNTGELFF
j_call: TRBJ1-1; cdr3_length: 16; clone_size: many; d_call: TRBD1; v_call: TRBV3-1; cdr3_nt: TGTGCCAGCAGCCAAGCCTGGACAGGCGGGAACACTGAAGCTTTCTTT; cdr3_aa: CASSQAWTGGNTEAFF
j_call: TRBJ2-2; cdr3_length: 12; clone_size: NA; d_call: NA; v_call: TRBV7-3; cdr3_nt: TGTGCCAGCAGCCCCAACACCGGGGAGCTGTCTTGG; cdr3_aa: CASSPNTGELSW
j_call: TRBJ1-3; cdr3_length: 16; clone_size: NA; d_call: NA; v_call: TRBV7-2; cdr3_nt: TGTGCCAGCAGGCGCGAGACGGCAAACTCTGGAAACACCATATATTTT; cdr3_aa: CASRRETANSGNTIYF
j_call: TRBJ2-7; cdr3_length: 15; clone_size: NA; d_call: TRBD1; v_call: TRBV7-8; cdr3_nt: TGTGCCAGCAGCTTAGGGGGACAGGGGGCATCCGAGCAGTACTTC; cdr3_aa: CASSLGGQGASEQYF
j_call: TRBJ1-4; cdr3_length: 13; clone_size: NA; d_call: NA; v_call: TRBV10-3; cdr3_nt: TGTGCCATCAGAACCGGGATTAGTGAAAAACTGTTTTTT; cdr3_aa: CAIRTGISEKLFF
j_call: TRBJ2-7; cdr3_length: 14; clone_size: NA; d_call: TRBD1; v_call: TRBV10-3; cdr3_nt: TGTGCCATCTCCGCATCAGTGACAGGGCGCGAGCAGTACTTC; cdr3_aa: CAISASVTGREQYF
j_call: TRBJ2-2; cdr3_length: 13; clone_size: many; d_call: TRBD1; v_call: TRBV5-1; cdr3_nt: TGCGCCAGCAGCTTTGACAGGGCCTGGGAGCTGTTTTTT; cdr3_aa: CASSFDRAWELFF
j_call: TRBJ2-7; cdr3_length: 14; clone_size: NA; d_call: TRBD1; v_call: TRBV7-6; cdr3_nt: TGTGCCAGCAGCTCTCATAACAGGGGGTACGAGCAGTACTTC; cdr3_aa: CASSSHNRGYEQYF
j_call: TRBJ2-7; cdr3_length: 15; clone_size: many; d_call: TRBD1; v_call: TRBV19; cdr3_nt: TGTGCCAGTAGAAATACCGGGACAGGGAAACACGAGCAGTACTTC; cdr3_aa: CASRNTGTGKHEQYF
j_call: TRBJ1-3; cdr3_length: 15; clone_size: many; d_call: NA; v_call: TRBV15; cdr3_nt: TGTGCCACCAGCAGAGATCGAAGCCCTGGAAACACCATATATTTT; cdr3_aa: CATSRDRSPGNTIYF